A single sample gave rise to the 17 T cell receptor beta chains below, sequenced in a study of blood T cell repertoires in COVID-19. Measured with immunoSEQ multiplex PCR; TCRdb has only the in-frame clones, and not every one. The sample includes around 240,000 clones, roughly 81% of them seen just once. The sequencing sample was made of peripheral blood. All receptors come from a man between 35 and 55 years old with acute or convalescent COVID-19.

This clone was detected only a few times. The rearrangement uses TRBV2 and TRBJ1-1; tentatively, D is TRBD1 (6 bases). The CDR3 covers 13 residues. Per the germline V gene, CDR1 is SNHLY and CDR2 is FYNNEI. V was clipped by 8 bases and J by 3 bases, with 13 bases between them. The CDR3 is CASLTGRYTEAFF. In DNA, the CDR3 is TGTGCCAGCCTGACAGGAAGATACACTGAAGCTTTCTTT.

V is TRBV4-2 and J is TRBJ2-7; D gene unclear. From germline, CDR1 is LGHNA and CDR2 YNFKEQ. The CDR3 has 11 amino acids. V lost 4 bases, J lost 7 bases, and 8 bases lay in between. DNA for the CDR3: TGTGCCAGCAGCCCCGGGTTGGAGCAGTACTTC. Translating gives CASSPGLEQYF.

V usage is TRBV6-1 and J usage is TRBJ1-5; D is uncertain. Germline V gene lookup returns CDR1 MNHNS and CDR2 SASEGT. The V gene lost 5 bases and the J gene lost 2 bases, with 7 bases spanning the gap. There are 13 residues in the CDR3. CDR3 sequence reads: CASSYIGNQPQHF. The CDR3 DNA reads as TGTGCCAGCAGTTATATCGGCAATCAGCCCCAGCATTTT.

The chain carries TRBV7-9 and TRBJ1-2, with 8 bases lining up with TRBD1. The CDR3 runs 13 residues. Germline CDR1 reads SEHNR; CDR2 reads FQNEAQ (reference sequence). V shed 5 bases, J shed 4 bases, and the junction held 3 bases outside the gene matches. The DNA of the CDR3 is TGTGCCAGCAGCCCTACAGGGGGCTATGGCTACACCTTC. Its protein is CASSPTGGYGYTF. The whole variable domain, filled in from reference TRBV7-9 and TRBJ1-2, reads DTGVSQNPRHKITKRGQNVTFRCDPISEHNRLYWYRQTLGQGPEFLTYFQNEAQLEKSRLLSDRFSAERPKGSFSTLEIQRTEQGDSAMYLCASSPTGGYGYTFGSGTRLTVV.

CDR3 residues: CATSRDKSLGTGHGYTF. Here the CDR3 DNA reads TGTGCCACCAGCAGAGATAAATCATTGGGGACAGGGCATGGCTACACCTTC. The chain recombines TRBV15 with TRBJ1-2, with 9 bases lining up with TRBD1. The V gene's germline CDR1 is LNHNV and CDR2 YYDKDF (reference sequence). The J segment lost 6 bases and the V segment lost 0 bases, leaving 11 bases of the junction unmatched. The CDR3 spans 17 residues.

The chain couples TRBV7-3 to TRBJ2-5, with 7 nucleotides matching TRBD2. This CDR3 has 15 residues. Germline V gene lookup returns CDR1 SGHTA and CDR2 FQGTGA. The J segment lost 2 bases and the V segment lost 5 bases, leaving 8 bases of the junction unmatched. The CDR3 DNA follows: TGTGCCAGCAGCCGTGGACTAGACCCACAAGAGACCCAGTACTTC. Encoded protein: CASSRGLDPQETQYF.

This clone turned up a few times. J is TRBJ1-2 and V is TRBV6-1; the D is unclear. The CDR3 contains 14 residues. Trimming removed 2 bases from V and 4 bases from J, with 11 bases in between. Germline values: CDR1 MNHNS, CDR2 SASEGT. CDR3 residues: CASSESLVAYGYTF. The CDR3 DNA sequence: TGTGCCAGCAGTGAATCGCTGGTAGCCTATGGCTACACCTTC.

The gene calls are TRBV6-6 and TRBJ1-1; 11 bases fit TRBD1. Germline lookup yields CDR1 MNHNY and CDR2 SVGAGI (reference sequence). This CDR3 contains 12 residues. The V and J ends lost 10 bases and 4 bases, in that order; junction bases with no gene match: 2. The DNA of the CDR3 is TGTGCCACCGGGACAGGGGGCACTGAAGCTTTCTTT. It translates to CATGTGGTEAFF.

V is TRBV19 and J is TRBJ1-6; TRBD1 matches at 7 bases. With 5 bases clipped from V and 7 bases from J, the junction kept 2 bases outside the gene matches. The CDR3 runs to 13 residues. CDR1 LNHDA and CDR2 SQIVND come from the germline V gene (reference sequence). The CDR3 sequence is CASSGTANSPLHF. The CDR3, as DNA: TGTGCCAGTAGTGGGACAGCCAATTCACCCCTCCACTTT.

This clone was picked up one time. The genes are TRBV5-1 and TRBJ2-3; no definite D call. The CDR3 runs 14 residues. V was shortened by 0 bases and J by 1 base, with 6 bases between the two germline ends. Germline V gene sequence: CDR1 SGHRS, CDR2 YFSETQ. Written as DNA, the CDR3 is TGCGCCAGCAGCTTGGTCCCGGGCACAGATACGCAGTATTTT. Its protein is CASSLVPGTDTQYF.

This clone was seen once. The chain links TRBV3-1 (or the pseudogene TRBV3-2) to TRBJ1-2, with TRBD1 matching 7 bases. The CDR3 spans 14 residues. CDR1 is LGHDT, CDR2 YNNKEL, per germline (reference sequence). After removal of 1 base from V and 7 bases from J, the junction contained 6 bases not matched to a gene. As DNA, the CDR3 is TGTGCCAGCAGCCAAGGAAGACAGGGCGGTGGCTACACCTTC. It is translated as CASSQGRQGGGYTF.

The rearrangement joins TRBV2 to TRBJ2-2; D is perhaps TRBD1 (6 bases). The V end lost 3 bases, the J end lost 0 bases, and 11 bases lay between the germline ends. The germline V gene has CDR1 SNHLY and CDR2 FYNNEI. CDR3 length: 16 residues. Written as DNA, the CDR3 is TGTGCCAGCAGTGACAGGGGAGCGACGAACACCGGGGAGCTGTTTTTT. Protein: CASSDRGATNTGELFF.

This chain uses TRBV5-1 with TRBJ1-3; 7 bases match TRBD1. The length of the CDR3 is 15 residues. The J segment lost 3 bases and the V segment lost 4 bases, leaving 7 bases of the junction unmatched. Germline-derived CDR1 and CDR2 are SGHRS and YFSETQ. CDR3 protein: CASSLGTEFGNTIYF. DNA for the CDR3: TGCGCCAGCAGCCTTGGGACAGAGTTTGGAAACACCATATATTTT.

The chain carries TRBV6-5 and TRBJ1-1; TRBD1 might be the D (5 bases). The germline V gene has CDR1 MNHEY and CDR2 SVGAGI. V lost 2 bases, J lost 4 bases, and 11 bases lay in between. This CDR3 is built from 14 residues. The CDR3 coding sequence is TGTGCCAGCAGTTACGCGGGGGGGTCCACTGAAGCTTTCTTT. Translating it yields CASSYAGGSTEAFF.

The genes are TRBV13 and TRBJ1-1; 9 bases match TRBD1. Looked up from germline, CDR1 is PRHDT and CDR2 is FYEKMQ (reference sequence). The CDR3 extends over 14 amino acids. V lost 5 bases and J lost 3; bases outside the gene matches: 4. The CDR3 DNA sequence: TGTGCCAGCAGCCAGGGACAGGGCTACACTGAAGCTTTCTTT. Residues: CASSQGQGYTEAFF.

J is TRBJ1-5 and V is TRBV2; perhaps TRBD1 as D (6 bases). Trimming pared 5 bases from V and 4 bases from J, leaving 12 bases between. The CDR3 sequence is 14 residues long. The germline V gene has CDR1 SNHLY and CDR2 FYNNEI. The CDR3 loop reads CASSFDRSNQPQHF. The CDR3 DNA is TGTGCCAGCAGTTTCGACAGGTCTAATCAGCCCCAGCATTTT.

In this sample, this clone turned up once. V and J are TRBV18 and TRBJ1-2; D is unclear. The CDR3 loop spans 12 amino acids. Germline V gene data show CDR1 as KGHSH and CDR2 as LQKENI. V was trimmed by 6 bases and J by 8 bases, leaving 13 bases between them. The CDR3 DNA follows: TGTGCCAGCTCCCCCGGCGGGCAGGGCTACACCTTC. Its protein product is CASSPGGQGYTF.